The 20 T cell receptor beta chains in this list originate from one sample, sequenced in a study of cytomegalovirus exposure and HLA in healthy donors. Sequencing used immunoSEQ multiplex PCR; TCRdb keeps in-frame clones, though not all of them. The data hold roughly 50,000 clones, with around 93% observed a single time. The sequenced material came from PBMCs. These receptor sequences come from a woman aged 18-29 years in good health and CMV-seropositive.

The chain combines TRBV19 with TRBJ1-2, with D unresolved. The germline V gene encodes CDR1 LNHDA and CDR2 SQIVND (reference sequence). The V end was cut by 5 bases, the J end by 2 bases, with 15 bases between. This CDR3 spans 15 amino acids. The CDR3 loop reads CASSRGQALNYGYTF. The CDR3 DNA reads TGTGCCAGTAGTCGGGGTCAGGCCCTCAACTATGGCTACACCTTC.

The chain has TRBV9 and TRBJ1-2; no reliable D call. CDR3 length: 14 residues. Germline CDR1 reads SGDLS; CDR2 reads YYNGEE. The germline V and J ends were trimmed by 5 bases and 4 bases, with 15 bases remaining between them. DNA of the CDR3: TGTGCCAGCAGGGGCGGGTTCGGGATCTATGGCTACACCTTC. Protein product: CASRGGFGIYGYTF. Using reference TRBV9 and TRBJ1-2 for the parts outside the CDR3, the full variable domain is DSGVTQTPKHLITATGQRVTLRCSPRSGDLSVYWYQQSLDQGLQFLIQYYNGEERAKGNILERFSAQQFPDLHSELNLSSLELGDSALYFCASRGGFGIYGYTFGSGTRLTVV.

The DNA for the CDR3 is TGTGCCAGCAGCTCCGGGGGATATGGCTACACCTTC. Translating it yields CASSSGGYGYTF. The chain uses TRBV5-4 and TRBJ1-2; D perhaps matches TRBD1 (5 bases). Looked up from germline, CDR1 is SGHNT and CDR2 is YYREEE (reference sequence). V was cut by 3 bases and J by 5 bases, with 8 bases left in between. The CDR3 is 12 residues long.

CDR3 in amino acids: CASSLGESYTF. The CDR3 region has the DNA TGCGCCAGCAGCTTGGGCGAAAGCTACACCTTC. The rearrangement links TRBV5-1 to TRBJ1-2; D not certain. Trimming took 0 bases from V and 9 from J, leaving 6 bases between them. Germline lookup yields CDR1 SGHRS and CDR2 YFSETQ. This CDR3 is built from 11 residues.

The chain carries TRBV18 and TRBJ2-1, with D possibly being TRBD1 (5 bases). The CDR3 is made up of 16 amino acids. Per the germline V gene, CDR1 is KGHSH and CDR2 is LQKENI. The V gene lost 1 base and the J gene lost 7 bases, with 17 bases spanning the gap. The CDR3 DNA sequence: TGTGCCAGCTCACCACGCCAGGGCGTATCAGTTAATGAGCAGTTCTTC. This gives the protein CASSPRQGVSVNEQFF.

The chain has TRBV5-1 and TRBJ2-7, with D possibly being TRBD2 (5 bases). The CDR3 sequence is 14 residues long. V lost 0 bases to trimming and J lost 5 bases, with 12 bases between them. Germline CDR1 SGHRS, CDR2 YFSETQ. DNA for the CDR3: TGCGCCAGCAGCTTGGGCAGGCACGGGGACGAGCAGTACTTC. As protein: CASSLGRHGDEQYF.

The gene calls are TRBV10-1 and TRBJ2-1; 10 bases match TRBD2. The trim removed 3 bases at V and 1 base at J, leaving 6 bases unmatched. The CDR3 has 17 residues. Germline CDR1 reads WNHNN; CDR2 reads SYGVQD (reference sequence). The CDR3 region is CASSDKRGGLSYNEQFF. The DNA of the CDR3 is TGCGCCAGCAGTGACAAGCGGGGGGGCCTTTCCTACAATGAGCAGTTCTTC.

The genes are TRBV4-1 and TRBJ2-1, with TRBD2 matching 13 bases. V gave up 1 base and J gave up 6 bases; unmatched junction bases: 0. CDR1 MGHRA and CDR2 YSYEKL come from the germline V gene. This CDR3 is 15 amino acids long. The chain's CDR3 is CASSQGTSGGNEQFF. The CDR3 region has the DNA TGCGCCAGCAGCCAAGGGACTAGCGGGGGCAATGAGCAGTTCTTC.

This clone was observed once. This sequence joins TRBV7-3 and TRBJ1-2; D perhaps matches TRBD1 (5 bases). The CDR3 sequence is 15 residues long. The V gene's germline CDR1 is SGHTA and CDR2 FQGTGA. The V and J ends lost 2 bases and 1 base respectively, with 11 bases between them. CDR3 in amino acids: CASSLGGGSNYGYTF. DNA for the CDR3: TGTGCCAGCAGCTTAGGGGGAGGCAGTAACTATGGCTACACCTTC.

The count of this clone is one. J is TRBJ1-5 and V is TRBV19, with TRBD1 identical over 8 bases. In germline, CDR1 is LNHDA, CDR2 SQIVND (reference sequence). CDR3 length: 14 residues. The V segment lost 3 bases and the J segment 5 bases; nucleotides outside the gene matches: 3. The CDR3 bases are TGTGCCAGTAGTATCGACAGGGGCCATCAGCCCCAGCATTTT. Its translation: CASSIDRGHQPQHF.

The CDR3 nucleotides are TGTGCCAGCAGCCCCGACATCAACTATGGCTACACCTTC. Translation gives CASSPDINYGYTF. The rearrangement joins TRBV6-1 to TRBJ1-2; D remains ambiguous. V shed 6 bases and J shed 2 bases, with 10 bases lying between them. CDR1 is MNHNS, CDR2 SASEGT, per germline. This CDR3 has 13 amino acids.

The CDR3 DNA follows: TGTGCCAGCAGCCTCCTTGGCCCGGAGACCCAGTACTTC. Its translation is CASSLLGPETQYF. The chain employs TRBV7-2 and TRBJ2-5; D remains unclear. The germline V gene has CDR1 SGHTA and CDR2 FQGNSA. Trimming stripped 5 bases from V and 5 bases from J, with 12 bases between. The CDR3 is 13 amino acids.

This chain links TRBV6-1 with TRBJ1-5, with TRBD1 identical over 8 bases. Germline CDR1 is MNHNS and CDR2 is SASEGT. J gave up 1 base and V 2 bases, and 4 bases lay outside the gene matches. The length of the CDR3 is 16 residues. For the CDR3, the DNA is TGTGCCAGCAGTGAACCAACAGGGGGAAGCAATCAGCCCCAGCATTTT. This encodes CASSEPTGGSNQPQHF.

CDR3 region: CASSRSSGGAKVNEQFF. CDR3 DNA: TGCGCCAGCAGCCGGTCTAGCGGGGGGGCCAAGGTCAATGAGCAGTTCTTC. This chain joins TRBV4-3 and TRBJ2-1; 12 bases match TRBD2. V lost 4 bases to trimming and J lost 6 bases; unmatched junction nucleotides: 10. The length of the CDR3 is 17 residues. The germline CDR1 and CDR2 sequences are LGHNA and YSLEER.

The chain combines TRBV7-8 with TRBJ2-1; 8 nucleotides line up with TRBD1. Unmatched junction bases numbered 6, after V lost 3 bases and J lost 5 bases. The CDR3 is made up of 15 amino acids. Germline V gives CDR1 SGHVS, CDR2 FQNEAQ. The CDR3 coding sequence is TGTGCCAGCAGCTTCCGTCGGACAGGGAACAATGAGCAGTTCTTC. This gives the protein CASSFRRTGNNEQFF.

The genes are TRBV27 and TRBJ2-7; weak D call: TRBD1 (5 bases). The CDR3 loop spans 14 amino acids. Germline V lookup: CDR1 MNHEY, CDR2 SMNVEV (reference sequence). Trimming took off 3 bases at V and 3 bases at J, with 12 bases between the two ends. The CDR3, as DNA: TGTGCCAGCAGTTTCCAGGGAACCAACTACGAGCAGTACTTC. It specifies CASSFQGTNYEQYF.

V and J are TRBV10-3 and TRBJ1-6, with 8 bases aligning to TRBD1. J lost 7 bases, V lost 5 bases, and 7 bases had no gene match. The CDR3 contains 15 residues. CDR1 ENHRY and CDR2 SYGVKD come from the germline V gene. The CDR3 nucleotides are TGTGCCATCAGTCTGCAGGGGGCAACAAATTCACCCCTCCACTTT. As protein: CAISLQGATNSPLHF.

This chain uses TRBV7-8 with TRBJ2-7; 15 bases fit TRBD2. CDR1 is SGHVS and CDR2 is FQNEAQ in the germline V gene. The CDR3 loop spans 15 amino acids. The ends lost 5 bases at V and 6 bases at J; junction bases unmatched: 5. In DNA form, the CDR3 reads TGTGCCAGCAGCCTGGGACTAGCGGGGGGTATCGAGCAGTACTTC. This translates into CASSLGLAGGIEQYF.

The gene calls are TRBV10-1 and TRBJ1-4, with 11 bases fitting TRBD1. CDR1 and CDR2 (germline): WNHNN, SYGVQD (reference sequence). CDR3 length: 16 residues. Losses at the gene ends were 5 bases for V and 7 bases for J; bases not matched to a gene: 9. CDR3 bases: TGCGCCAGCAGTAACCAACGTGGGACAGGGGGTGAAAAACTGTTTTTT. It codes for CASSNQRGTGGEKLFF.

CDR3 DNA: TGTGCCAGCAGCGTAAGACTAGCGGATTACAATGAGCAGTTCTTC. This translates into CASSVRLADYNEQFF. The rearrangement links TRBV9 to TRBJ2-1; 9 bases fit TRBD2. V was pared by 1 base and J by 4 bases, with 3 bases of the junction left unmatched. The germline CDR1 and CDR2 sequences are SGDLS and YYNGEE. This CDR3 contains 15 residues.